This T cell receptor (beta chain) is drawn from a study of regulatory T cells in long-lasting Graves disease. Overall study: With positive TSH receptor antibodies and over 5 years of antithyroid drugs, Graves' disease was considered persistent.

The V gene lost 6 bases and the J gene lost 6 bases, with 12 bases spanning the gap. The CDR3 runs to 12 residues. Per the germline V gene, CDR1 is MDHEN and CDR2 is SYDVKM. iRepertoire HTBI primers and Arm-PCR of CDR3 regions built TCR beta libraries. Via MiXCR, TCRdb re-called the multiplex PCR reads, giving one row per CDR3 protein. The sample gives hundreds of thousands of distinct CDR3 sequences, around a fifth of which show up once; around 13% is in the top ten. Study results and limitations: Blood alone, not thyroid tissue, was studied. Patients with persistent disease shared 2,900 or so public clonotypes, outpacing the roughly 1,000 shared by new patients.

This clonotype was seen ten or more times. Its target is not known. The time point: persistent/refractory GD, antithyroid drugs over 5 years with positive TRAb. Generation of the TCR library employed RNA extracted from PBMCs. All patients originated from an endocrinology department located in Xi'an, China. This chain joins TRBV28 and TRBJ2-7; D unclear. This TCR was sampled from a female donor with Graves disease. The source was peripheral blood mononuclear cells (PBMCs), collected when the disease was refractory, from a patient treated with antithyroid drugs. This chain's CDR3 is CASRSQNSEQYF. In DNA, the CDR3 is TGTGCCAGCAGGAGCCAGAACTCCGAGCAGTACTTC.